Below are 32 T cell receptor beta chains sequenced from a single sample in a study of T cell responses to AZD1222 COVID-19 vaccine. This table comes from immunoSEQ multiplex PCR, and its TCRdb copy is limited to in-frame clones, with some not included. This sample has 90,000 to 150,000 clones, with approximately 88% found just once. The sample consisted of peripheral blood, taken on day 0 of AZD1222 vaccination. All receptors derive from an adult in good health.

This chain uses TRBV7-3 with TRBJ1-6; D unresolved. This CDR3 comprises 15 residues. Per the germline V gene, CDR1 is SGHTA and CDR2 is FQGTGA. V shed 4 bases and J shed 0 bases, with 7 bases lying between them. CDR3: CASSSESSYNSPLHF. The CDR3 DNA follows: TGTGCCAGCAGCTCCGAAAGCTCCTATAATTCACCCCTCCACTTT.

This sequence joins TRBV6-5 and TRBJ1-1, with 7 bases identical to TRBD1. Per germline, CDR1 MNHEY and CDR2 SVGAGI. The CDR3 contains 14 residues. J gave up 4 bases and V 7 bases, and 9 bases lay outside the gene matches. CDR3 sequence reads: CASTPAGGSTEAFF. The DNA for the CDR3 is TGTGCCAGCACCCCAGCAGGGGGGAGCACTGAAGCTTTCTTT.

A single count supports this clone. V gene TRBV27 combines with J gene TRBJ1-2, with a weak D call TRBD1 (6 bases). The CDR3 runs 14 residues. Trimming took off 2 bases at V and 8 bases at J, with 15 bases between the two ends. Germline V lookup: CDR1 MNHEY, CDR2 SMNVEV (reference sequence). The CDR3 protein is CASSLLGAREGYTF. CDR3 nucleotides: TGTGCCAGCAGTTTACTGGGGGCCCGAGAGGGCTACACCTTC.

This sequence joins TRBV19 and TRBJ2-5; perhaps TRBD1 as D (6 bases). This CDR3 is 13 amino acids long. The germline gives CDR1 LNHDA, CDR2 SQIVND (reference sequence). Trimming left V 4 bases short and J 5 bases short, with 11 bases between. CDR3 protein: CASSSQGWETQYF. DNA for the CDR3: TGTGCCAGTAGTAGTCAGGGGTGGGAGACCCAGTACTTC.

This clone is a singleton in its sample. The chain is built from TRBV2 and TRBJ2-5, with 7 bases lining up with TRBD1. There are 14 residues in the CDR3. The ends lost 3 bases at V and 5 bases at J; junction bases unmatched: 6. Germline V lookup: CDR1 SNHLY, CDR2 FYNNEI. Here the CDR3 DNA reads TGTGCCAGCAGTGACAGGGAGACAGGGGAGACCCAGTACTTC. Translation: CASSDRETGETQYF.

V and J are TRBV7-9 and TRBJ2-2; D is possibly TRBD2 (5 bases). Trimming left V 6 bases short and J 1 base short, with 12 bases between. Germline V gives CDR1 SEHNR, CDR2 FQNEAQ (reference sequence). The CDR3 is 15 residues long. DNA for the CDR3: TGTGCCAGCAGTTTTGACGGGGAGAACACCGGGGAGCTGTTTTTT. As protein: CASSFDGENTGELFF.

The chain recombines TRBV19 with TRBJ2-7, with 9 bases that match TRBD1. The J segment lost 7 bases and the V segment lost 5 bases, leaving 12 bases of the junction unmatched. The CDR3 spans 15 residues. Germline CDR1 and CDR2: LNHDA and SQIVND (reference sequence). The CDR3 region has the DNA TGTGCCAGTAGTCCCCCGGGACAGGGTCGTTGGGAGCAGTACTTC. Protein product: CASSPPGQGRWEQYF.

In the case of this clone: In the same sample, other DNA sequences code for this CDR3. This rearrangement joins TRBV5-1 to TRBJ1-5; the D is unclear. V gave up 5 bases and J gave up 0 bases, with 9 bases separating them. Germline loops: CDR1 SGHRS, CDR2 YFSETQ. The CDR3 has 14 amino acids. Written as DNA, the CDR3 is TGCGCCAGCAGTCCTGGGGATAGCAATCAGCCCCAGCATTTT. This encodes CASSPGDSNQPQHF.

This clone showed up just a few times. This chain joins TRBV9 and TRBJ1-2, with D tentatively TRBD1 (5 bases). The V gene's germline CDR1 is SGDLS and CDR2 YYNGEE. The length of the CDR3 is 13 residues. The V gene lost 0 bases and the J gene lost 8 bases, with 11 bases spanning the gap. The CDR3 sequence is CASSVGQGGGYTF. As DNA, the CDR3 is TGTGCCAGCAGCGTAGGGCAGGGAGGGGGCTACACCTTC.

This chain connects TRBV29-1 to TRBJ1-3; D is unresolved. V lost 5 bases and J 2 bases, leaving 4 bases between the germline ends. CDR3 length: 11 residues. Germline values: CDR1 SQVTM, CDR2 ANQGSEA. The CDR3: CSVTTGNTIYF. In nucleotides, the CDR3 is TGCAGCGTTACGACTGGAAACACCATATATTTT.

This chain connects TRBV7-2 to TRBJ2-3, with 9 bases aligning to TRBD2. V shed 0 bases, J shed 0 bases, and the junction held 4 bases outside the gene matches. Germline V lookup: CDR1 SGHTA, CDR2 FQGNSA. This CDR3 is 17 amino acids long. CDR3 DNA sequence: TGTGCCAGCAGCTTAGCTAGCGGGGGTTCTAGCACAGATACGCAGTATTTT. Its protein is CASSLASGGSSTDTQYF.

The chain combines TRBV5-5 with TRBJ1-5; the match to TRBD1 covers 8 bases. This CDR3 is built from 15 residues. The trim removed 4 bases at V and 7 bases at J, leaving 10 bases unmatched. Per germline, CDR1 SGHKS and CDR2 YYEKEE (reference sequence). This CDR3 is CASSPGQGRGQPQHF. The CDR3, as DNA: TGTGCCAGCAGCCCCGGACAGGGCAGGGGCCAGCCCCAGCATTTT.

This clone was found once. The gene calls are TRBV7-6 and TRBJ1-1; D is uncertain. CDR1 SGHVS and CDR2 FNYEAQ come from the germline V gene. There are 13 residues in the CDR3. Trimming removed 0 bases at V and 2 bases at J, with 4 bases between. The CDR3 spells CASSLAQNTEAFF. CDR3 nucleotide sequence: TGTGCCAGCAGCTTAGCGCAAAACACTGAAGCTTTCTTT.

The rearrangement joins TRBV9 to TRBJ2-3, with D maybe TRBD2 (6 bases). Between the trimmed V and J ends, which lost 4 bases and 6 bases, there was a span of 24 bases. The germline V gene encodes CDR1 SGDLS and CDR2 YYNGEE. CDR3 length: 17 amino acids. DNA of the CDR3: TGTGCCAGCAGCCCCCATCTGACGGGGCAAGCGGGTGATACGCAGTATTTT. This encodes CASSPHLTGQAGDTQYF.

The V gene is TRBV10-3, the J gene TRBJ1-1; a possible D gene is TRBD1 (6 bases). The CDR3 spans 13 residues. Per the germline V gene, CDR1 is ENHRY and CDR2 is SYGVKD. The V end lost 6 bases, the J end lost 3 bases, and 11 bases lay between the germline ends. In nucleotides, the CDR3 is TGTGCCATCAGGCCGGCAGGGGACACTGAAGCTTTCTTT. Translation: CAIRPAGDTEAFF.

The chain combines TRBV9 with TRBJ2-3; 7 nucleotides match TRBD2. CDR3 size: 15 residues. Germline V gene data show CDR1 as SGDLS and CDR2 as YYNGEE. With V trimmed by 4 bases and J by 1 base, 6 bases remained unmatched. CDR3 nucleotides: TGTGCCAGCAGCCCGGGGAGGGGAGGCACAGATACGCAGTATTTT. Its protein is CASSPGRGGTDTQYF. Looking up the rest from reference TRBV9 and TRBJ2-3 gives the full variable domain: DSGVTQTPKHLITATGQRVTLRCSPRSGDLSVYWYQQSLDQGLQFLIQYYNGEERAKGNILERFSAQQFPDLHSELNLSSLELGDSALYFCASSPGRGGTDTQYFGPGTRLTVL.

The chain employs TRBV4-2 and TRBJ1-4; 10 bases are a match to TRBD1. Germline values: CDR1 LGHNA, CDR2 YNFKEQ. V lost 4 bases and J lost 0; bases outside the gene matches: 14. This CDR3 region has 20 residues. The CDR3 DNA is TGTGCCAGCAGCCCCCTTGGGGTTAGGGACAGGGGATCAACTAATGAAAAACTGTTTTTT. Residues: CASSPLGVRDRGSTNEKLFF.

The chain recombines TRBV7-3 with TRBJ2-2, with D tentatively TRBD1 or TRBD2 (5 bases each). CDR1 SGHTA and CDR2 FQGTGA come from the germline V gene. Trimming cost V 5 bases and J 2 bases, with 9 bases left between them. CDR3 length equals 14 residues. Here the CDR3 reads CASSDRDNTGELFF. The CDR3 DNA sequence: TGTGCCAGCAGCGACCGGGACAACACCGGGGAGCTGTTTTTT.

V usage is TRBV3-1 (or the pseudogene TRBV3-2) and J usage is TRBJ2-3; D is unclear. The V gene lost 4 bases and the J gene lost 0 bases, with 8 bases spanning the gap. Germline CDR1 LGHDT, CDR2 YNNKEL (reference sequence). CDR3 length equals 14 residues. CDR3 residues: CASSPWASTDTQYF. The DNA for the CDR3 is TGTGCCAGCAGCCCTTGGGCCAGCACAGATACGCAGTATTTT.

This chain links TRBV5-1 with TRBJ1-1; 7 bases agree with TRBD1. V dropped 3 bases and J dropped 1; count of bases not matched to a gene: 6. Germline CDR1 and CDR2: SGHRS and YFSETQ. The CDR3 runs 15 residues. The DNA for the CDR3 is TGCGCCAGCAGCTGGGTAGCAGGGGGGAACACTGAAGCTTTCTTT. Its translation is CASSWVAGGNTEAFF.

This clone appeared a few times. In DNA, the CDR3 is TGTGCCAGCAAGGGAGGAGGGAACACTGAAGCTTTCTTT. Translated: CASKGGGNTEAFF. The rearrangement joins TRBV28 to TRBJ1-1; D not resolved. V was clipped by 7 bases and J by 1 base, with 10 bases between them. The CDR3 length is 13 residues. Per the germline V gene, CDR1 is MDHEN and CDR2 is SYDVKM.

This chain joins TRBV3-1 (or the pseudogene TRBV3-2) and TRBJ2-2; 11 bases align to TRBD1. Looked up from germline, CDR1 is LGHDT and CDR2 is YNNKEL (reference sequence). Trimming removed 0 bases from V and 6 bases from J; junction bases left unmatched: 3. The CDR3 spans 16 residues. The CDR3 bases are TGTGCCAGCAGCCAAGAGGACAGGGGGCGCGCCGGGGAGCTGTTTTTT. Its protein is CASSQEDRGRAGELFF.

The rearrangement uses TRBV6-1 and TRBJ2-1; 8 bases line up with TRBD2. Germline CDR1 MNHNS, CDR2 SASEGT. V lost 5 bases and J lost 7; bases outside the gene matches: 10. This CDR3 contains 15 residues. The chain's CDR3 is CASSPPSGGYNEQFF. The CDR3 coding sequence is TGTGCCAGCAGTCCCCCCAGCGGGGGCTATAATGAGCAGTTCTTC.

This chain uses TRBV3-1 (or the pseudogene TRBV3-2) with TRBJ2-5; 10 nucleotides line up with TRBD2. In germline, CDR1 is LGHDT, CDR2 YNNKEL (reference sequence). V trimming: 6 bases; J trimming: 1 base; junction bases outside the gene matches: 2. CDR3 length: 14 residues. Written as DNA, the CDR3 is TGTGCCAGCAGACTAGCGGGGATCCAAGAGACCCAGTACTTC. Amino acids: CASRLAGIQETQYF.

The CDR3 region is CASSLGDRGYTF. In DNA form, the CDR3 reads TGTGCCAGCAGCTTGGGGGATCGTGGCTACACCTTC. V gene TRBV5-6 combines with J gene TRBJ1-2; D is unclear. This CDR3 spans 12 amino acids. Trimming pared 0 bases from V and 7 bases from J, leaving 7 bases between. Germline CDR1 reads SGHDT; CDR2 reads YYEEEE.

The V gene is TRBV14, the J gene TRBJ1-1; D is perhaps TRBD1 (5 bases). Per germline, CDR1 SGHDN and CDR2 FVKESK. This CDR3 comprises 16 residues. V lost 2 bases, J lost 5 bases, and 18 bases lay in between. Here the CDR3 reads CASSQMRSLQGTEAFF. The CDR3 nucleotides are TGTGCCAGCAGCCAAATGAGGTCCCTCCAGGGTACTGAAGCTTTCTTT.

Written as DNA, the CDR3 is TGTGCCAGCAGCTTCTCGAGACGGACAACCCAAGAGACCCAGTACTTC. Translating gives CASSFSRRTTQETQYF. The chain combines TRBV11-2 with TRBJ2-5, with D perhaps matching TRBD1 (5 bases). This CDR3 spans 16 amino acids. Germline V gene lookup returns CDR1 SGHAT and CDR2 FQNNGV. Trimming took 3 bases from V and 1 from J, leaving 15 bases between them.

The rearrangement joins TRBV18 to TRBJ2-3; D is unclear. V dropped 6 bases and J dropped 0 bases, with 7 bases sitting between them. The CDR3 is made up of 13 amino acids. Germline V gives CDR1 KGHSH, CDR2 LQKENI. CDR3 nucleotide sequence: TGTGCCAGCTCTATAACTAGCACAGATACGCAGTATTTT. Its translation is CASSITSTDTQYF.

The chain has TRBV9 and TRBJ1-6; D gene uncertain. The V gene's germline CDR1 is SGDLS and CDR2 YYNGEE. The CDR3 is 13 amino acids. Trimming stripped 3 bases from V and 9 bases from J, with 10 bases between. The CDR3 reads CASSADYISPLHF. CDR3 nucleotide sequence: TGTGCCAGCAGCGCCGACTACATTTCACCCCTCCACTTT. Full variable domain (missing parts from reference TRBV9 and TRBJ1-6): DSGVTQTPKHLITATGQRVTLRCSPRSGDLSVYWYQQSLDQGLQFLIQYYNGEERAKGNILERFSAQQFPDLHSELNLSSLELGDSALYFCASSADYISPLHFGNGTRLTVT.

This rearrangement joins TRBV29-1 to TRBJ2-7; TRBD1 matches at 7 bases. The CDR3 is 12 residues long. V trimming: 6 bases; J trimming: 2 bases; junction bases outside the gene matches: 4. Germline CDR1 and CDR2: SQVTM and ANQGSEA. Here the CDR3 DNA reads TGCAGCGTAGGTAGGGGGCCCTACGAGCAGTACTTC. It translates to CSVGRGPYEQYF.

The genes are TRBV5-1 and TRBJ1-2, with 8 bases aligning to TRBD1. V was clipped by 5 bases and J by 5 bases; unmatched bases: 8. This CDR3 is built from 14 residues. Germline V gene sequence: CDR1 SGHRS, CDR2 YFSETQ. CDR3 loop: CASSPTGEGYGYTF. CDR3 nucleotides: TGCGCCAGCAGTCCGACAGGGGAGGGGTATGGCTACACCTTC. Full variable domain (remainder filled in from reference TRBV5-1 and TRBJ1-2): KAGVTQTPRYLIKTRGQQVTLSCSPISGHRSVSWYQQTPGQGLQFLFEYFSETQRNKGNFPGRFSGRQFSNSRSEMNVSTLELGDSALYLCASSPTGEGYGYTFGSGTRLTVV.

The chain combines TRBV19 with TRBJ1-1; TRBD1 aligns across 7 bases. Germline V gene lookup returns CDR1 LNHDA and CDR2 SQIVND (reference sequence). The CDR3 is 15 residues long. V was clipped by 9 bases and J by 0 bases; unmatched bases: 10. The CDR3 loop is CASTGGQSMNTEAFF. In DNA, the CDR3 is TGTGCCAGCACGGGGGGACAGTCCATGAACACTGAAGCTTTCTTT.